One T cell receptor (beta chain) is described in this entry. The data were obtained in a study of CD8 T cells in Susac syndrome. The CDR3 covers 16 residues. V was clipped by 2 bases and J by 0 bases, with 12 bases between them. Germline V CDR1 and CDR2: MDHEN, SYDVKM. CD8+ and CD4+ T cells from blood underwent TCR beta sequencing. Stable or active relapsing-remitting multiple sclerosis, untreated and meeting revised McDonald criteria, defined the controls. A quantity of about 0.5 to 1 ug RNA underwent reverse transcription using random hexamers. It was immunoSEQ multiplex PCR that amplified TCR beta CDR3 across 54 Vbeta and 13 Jbeta. MiXCR, applied by TCRdb to the immunoSEQ multiplex PCR reads, yields one record per CDR3 protein. The sample yields fewer than 350,000 distinct CDR3 sequences, roughly 85% seen once.

Material: CD8+ T cells from PBMCs. This sequence was found in a human donor with multiple sclerosis. The chain links TRBV28 to TRBJ2-3; unclear D gene. The CDR3 protein is CASSLPIGPSTDTQYF. The CDR3, as DNA: TGTGCCAGCAGTTTACCGATAGGCCCTAGCACAGATACGCAGTATTTT.